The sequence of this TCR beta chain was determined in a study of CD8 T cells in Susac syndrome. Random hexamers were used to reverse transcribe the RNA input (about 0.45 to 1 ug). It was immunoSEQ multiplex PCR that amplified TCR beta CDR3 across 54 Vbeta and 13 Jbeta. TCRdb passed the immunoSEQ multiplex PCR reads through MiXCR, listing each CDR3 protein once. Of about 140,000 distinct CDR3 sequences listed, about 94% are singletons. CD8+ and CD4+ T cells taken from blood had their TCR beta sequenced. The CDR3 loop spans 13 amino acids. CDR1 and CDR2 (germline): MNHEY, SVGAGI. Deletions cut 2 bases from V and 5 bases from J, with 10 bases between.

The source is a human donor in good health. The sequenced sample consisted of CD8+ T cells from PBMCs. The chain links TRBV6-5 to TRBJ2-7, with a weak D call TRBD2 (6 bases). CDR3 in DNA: TGTGCCAGCAGTTACACGGACTACCACGAGCAGTACTTC. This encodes CASSYTDYHEQYF.